The entry below gives a single T cell receptor (beta chain) sequence along with its context. What it binds is unknown. Two oligonucleotides, mixed equimolar, formed the beta constant-region primer covering TRBC1 and TRBC2. Ligated cDNA was amplified by four rounds of PCR with nested alpha and beta constant-region primers and SP2. In TCRdb, the UMI-ligation and nested PCR reads were re-called with MiXCR into one record per CDR3 protein. The table includes roughly 100,000 distinct CDR3 sequences, about 15% detected once. The sample originates from a study of naive and memory T cell subsets. Study observations and caveats: RNA-based TCR counts may shift with T cell activation and differentiation. A clonotype means one alpha or beta sequence, not an alpha/beta pair. Especially in CD8 cells, naive repertoires contained a few larger clonotypes, possibly CD45RA-re-expressing memory cells.

Germline assignment: CDR1 LGHNA and CDR2 YSLEER. The CDR3 sequence is 16 residues long. The germline V and J ends were trimmed by 1 base and 6 bases, with 17 bases remaining between them. The genes are TRBV4-3 and TRBJ2-3; D might be TRBD1 or TRBD2, each matching 7 bases. The receptor comes from a human donor in good health. Material: naive CD8+ T cells from blood. The CDR3, as DNA: TGCGCCAGCAGCCAAGTTTCAGGGGGGGCGGGGGATACGCAGTATTTT. Amino acids: CASSQVSGGAGDTQYF.